Presented here are 5 T cell receptor beta chains from one specimen sequenced in a study of T cell responses to AZD1222 COVID-19 vaccine. Assay: immunoSEQ multiplex PCR; the TCRdb copy retains only in-frame clones and omits some. The sample contains about 150,000 clones, about nine tenths of which appear only once. This specimen was peripheral blood, taken on day 0 of AZD1222 vaccination. These receptors were collected from an adult in good health.

The CDR3 DNA reads TGTGCCAGCAGTGGCGGGACAGGGGTCGAGACCCAGTACTTC. Translated, it gives CASSGGTGVETQYF. V usage is TRBV2 and J usage is TRBJ2-5, with 10 bases that match TRBD1. Per germline, CDR1 SNHLY and CDR2 FYNNEI. CDR3 length: 14 residues. The V and J ends lost 4 bases and 5 bases, in that order; junction bases with no gene match: 4.

The J gene is TRBJ2-3, the V gene TRBV24-1; 8 bases are a match to TRBD1. The CDR3 totals 15 residues. The germline V gene has CDR1 KGHDR and CDR2 SFDVKD. With V trimmed by 2 bases and J by 5 bases, 5 bases remained unmatched. The CDR3, as DNA: TGTGCCACCAGTGATTCCCAGGGGGCGGGAGATACGCAGTATTTT. This encodes CATSDSQGAGDTQYF.

The CDR3 reads CASSSTRNRRYF. In nucleotides, the CDR3 is TGTGCCAGCAGTTCCACCCGGAATCGCAGGTACTTC. This chain uses TRBV28 with TRBJ2-7; D is ambiguous. There are 12 residues in the CDR3. Germline V gene data show CDR1 as MDHEN and CDR2 as SYDVKM. V lost 4 bases to trimming and J lost 12 bases, with 16 bases between them.

The rearrangement uses TRBV4-1 and TRBJ1-2; D perhaps matches TRBD1 (5 bases). The germline V gene encodes CDR1 MGHRA and CDR2 YSYEKL. V dropped 1 base and J dropped 0 bases, with 12 bases sitting between them. This CDR3 is 16 amino acids long. This CDR3 is CASSQAKGKANYGYTF. The CDR3 DNA reads TGCGCCAGCAGCCAAGCTAAGGGGAAAGCTAACTATGGCTACACCTTC.

This chain links TRBV5-6 with TRBJ2-7; 9 bases line up with TRBD2. Germline CDR1 reads SGHDT; CDR2 reads YYEEEE. The trim removed 2 bases at V and 0 bases at J, leaving 12 bases unmatched. This CDR3 is 18 amino acids long. The CDR3 sequence is CASSFKRGLATSSYEQYF. Written as DNA, the CDR3 is TGTGCCAGCAGCTTCAAACGAGGACTAGCGACGAGCTCCTACGAGCAGTACTTC.